Below are 18 T cell receptor beta chains sequenced from a single sample in a study of graft-versus-host responses after intestinal transplantation. Here immunoSEQ multiplex PCR was the method, and the copy in TCRdb shows in-frame clones only, minus some. Among roughly 70,000 clones, nearly 85% were seen once, and the ten largest hold approximately 0.39%. Antigens for these TCRs are unknown. Sample: unstimulated CD4+ T cells sorted from spleen or lymph node cells, taken before transplant. Source of these receptors: a human donor who was the organ donor for an intestinal transplant.

The J gene is TRBJ2-5, the V gene TRBV2; the D gene is possibly TRBD2 (5 bases). The V and J ends lost 6 bases and 4 bases respectively, with 12 bases between them. The V gene's germline CDR1 is SNHLY and CDR2 FYNNEI. The CDR3 covers 13 residues. The CDR3, as DNA: TGTGCCAGCAGGAGGGTGCTCGGAGAGACCCAGTACTTC. Translating it yields CASRRVLGETQYF.

The V and J genes are TRBV29-1 and TRBJ1-2, with D possibly matching TRBD1 (5 bases). The CDR3 sequence is 13 residues long. Deletions cut 3 bases from V and 1 base from J, with 9 bases between. Germline CDR1 is SQVTM and CDR2 is ANQGSEA. The CDR3 sequence: CSVDDRINYGYTF. The CDR3 DNA sequence: TGCAGCGTTGATGACAGAATTAACTATGGCTACACCTTC.

The chain employs TRBV30 and TRBJ2-2; the D gene is possibly TRBD1 (5 bases). CDR1 is GTSNPN, CDR2 SVGIG, per germline (reference sequence). The CDR3 loop spans 14 amino acids. The V end lost 4 bases, the J end lost 7 bases, and 16 bases lay between the germline ends. As DNA, the CDR3 is TGTGCCTGGACCGCACAGGTCCTGCTCGGGGAGCTGTTTTTT. This sequence encodes CAWTAQVLLGELFF.

The DNA for the CDR3 is TGTGCCAGCAGCTTCAGCCAAGAGGGATCCGGCACAGATACGCAGTATTTT. Translating it yields CASSFSQEGSGTDTQYF. The chain combines TRBV7-8 with TRBJ2-3, with a possible D match to TRBD2 (5 bases). Germline values: CDR1 SGHVS, CDR2 FQNEAQ. The CDR3 has 17 amino acids. The germline V and J ends were trimmed by 3 bases and 1 base, with 17 bases remaining between them.

The chain recombines TRBV7-9 with TRBJ1-2; D not resolved. With 3 bases removed from V and 4 bases from J, the gap between germline ends came to 6 bases. CDR3 length: 12 residues. Germline CDR1 SEHNR, CDR2 FQNEAQ (reference sequence). CDR3 sequence (DNA): TGTGCCAGCAGCTTCCAGGCCTATGGCTACACCTTC. Protein product: CASSFQAYGYTF.

The chain couples TRBV27 to TRBJ2-4; 7 bases line up with TRBD1. Germline CDR1 and CDR2: MNHEY and SMNVEV (reference sequence). This CDR3 is built from 18 residues. The junction had 18 bases not matched to a gene; V was cut back by 5 bases and J by 5 bases. CDR3 DNA sequence: TGTGCCAGCAGTCGCTCAGGTTCCGGGACAGTACCCCAAAACATTCAGTACTTC. It translates to CASSRSGSGTVPQNIQYF.

The genes are TRBV30 and TRBJ2-1, with 13 bases that match TRBD2. This CDR3 has 15 residues. CDR1 and CDR2 (germline): GTSNPN, SVGIG (reference sequence). Trimming at V came to 3 bases and at J to 8 bases, leaving 7 bases not matched to a gene. DNA of the CDR3: TGTGCCTGGAGAAAAGGGACTAGCGGGGTGTATGAGCAGTTCTTC. Protein: CAWRKGTSGVYEQFF.

The chain carries TRBV4-1 and TRBJ1-5; D unclear. V lost 2 bases and J 3 bases, leaving 8 bases between the germline ends. This CDR3 region has 14 residues. CDR1 and CDR2 from the germline V gene are MGHRA and YSYEKL. CDR3 loop: CASSQIRDNQPQHF. The CDR3 nucleotides are TGCGCCAGCAGCCAAATCCGGGACAATCAGCCCCAGCATTTT.

The gene calls are TRBV15 and TRBJ1-1; D not certain. Germline V lookup: CDR1 LNHNV, CDR2 YYDKDF (reference sequence). This CDR3 spans 15 amino acids. Trimming pared 3 bases from V and 0 bases from J, leaving 11 bases between. CDR3 in amino acids: CATSRGGLMNTEAFF. DNA of the CDR3: TGTGCCACCAGCAGGGGAGGTTTAATGAACACTGAAGCTTTCTTT. Filled out from reference TRBV15 and TRBJ1-1, the complete variable domain reads DAMVIQNPRYQVTQFGKPVTLSCSQTLNHNVMYWYQQKSSQAPKLLFHYYDKDFNNEADTPDNFQSRRPNTSFCFLDIRSPGLGDTAMYLCATSRGGLMNTEAFFGQGTRLTVV.

This chain joins TRBV7-3 and TRBJ2-6, with a possible D match to TRBD1 (6 bases). The V gene's germline CDR1 is SGHTA and CDR2 FQGTGA. CDR3 length equals 16 residues. V was pared by 5 bases and J by 2 bases, with 13 bases between. The CDR3 spells CASSAFGTPGANVLTF. The CDR3 nucleotides read TGTGCCAGCAGCGCCTTCGGGACACCTGGGGCCAACGTCCTGACTTTC.

This clone occurred a few times. The chain is built from TRBV28 and TRBJ2-3; D is undetermined. Looked up from germline, CDR1 is MDHEN and CDR2 is SYDVKM. The CDR3 has 12 amino acids. Trimming shortened V by 5 bases and J by 5 bases, and 8 bases separated the two germline ends. As DNA, the CDR3 is TGTGCCAGCAGTGTGCGGCAAGATACGCAGTATTTT. Protein sequence: CASSVRQDTQYF. Combining the CDR3 with reference TRBV28 and TRBJ2-3 gives the whole variable domain DVKVTQSSRYLVKRTGEKVFLECVQDMDHENMFWYRQDPGLGLRLIYFSYDVKMKEKGDIPEGYSVSREKKERFSLILESASTNQTSMYLCASSVRQDTQYFGPGTRLTVL.

The rearrangement joins TRBV9 to TRBJ2-2; 9 nucleotides agree with TRBD1. V was clipped by 4 bases and J by 0 bases; unmatched bases: 7. Germline V gene sequence: CDR1 SGDLS, CDR2 YYNGEE. This CDR3 has 17 residues. The CDR3 coding sequence is TGTGCCAGCAGCCCGTGGGGACAGGGAGCGAACACCGGGGAGCTGTTTTTT. Its protein product is CASSPWGQGANTGELFF.

This rearrangement joins TRBV5-6 to TRBJ1-5, with D possibly TRBD1 on 6 matching bases. V was cut by 3 bases and J by 2 bases, with 15 bases left in between. Germline V gives CDR1 SGHDT, CDR2 YYEEEE. This CDR3 contains 16 residues. The CDR3 region is CASSWWTATRNQPQHF. The DNA of the CDR3 is TGTGCCAGCAGCTGGTGGACAGCTACTCGCAATCAGCCCCAGCATTTT.

The rearrangement joins TRBV7-2 to TRBJ1-1; 8 bases fit TRBD1. CDR3 size: 14 residues. V was clipped by 4 bases and J by 6 bases; unmatched bases: 7. Germline CDR1 and CDR2: SGHTA and FQGNSA. The CDR3 protein is CASSSRGRFPEAFF. DNA for the CDR3: TGTGCCAGCAGCTCCAGGGGGCGGTTTCCTGAAGCTTTCTTT.

The chain has TRBV4-3 and TRBJ2-5; no firm D call. CDR3 size: 13 residues. V lost 0 bases and J 5 bases, leaving 7 bases between the germline ends. The germline V gene encodes CDR1 LGHNA and CDR2 YSLEER. The CDR3 sequence: CASSQDEMETQYF. CDR3 in DNA: TGCGCCAGCAGCCAAGATGAGATGGAGACCCAGTACTTC.

The rearrangement joins TRBV10-2 to TRBJ1-1; 12 nucleotides agree with TRBD1. Losses at the gene ends were 7 bases for V and 3 bases for J; bases not matched to a gene: 12. CDR1 and CDR2 from the germline V gene are WSHSY and SAAADI. CDR3 length equals 17 residues. The CDR3 sequence: CASNPWDRGQLDTEAFF. In nucleotides, the CDR3 is TGCGCCAGCAACCCTTGGGACAGGGGGCAACTGGACACTGAAGCTTTCTTT.

The chain combines TRBV18 with TRBJ2-6; possibly TRBD1 for D (5 bases). V lost 2 bases to trimming and J lost 0 bases, with 5 bases between them. CDR1 KGHSH and CDR2 LQKENI come from the germline V gene. The CDR3 length is 15 residues. The CDR3 spells CASSPTGSGANVLTF. The CDR3 region has the DNA TGTGCCAGCTCACCAACAGGCTCTGGGGCCAACGTCCTGACTTTC.

The CDR3 DNA is TGTGCCAGTAGTATTCTTGCTGGCTTGAACACCGGGGAGCTGTTTTTT. It encodes CASSILAGLNTGELFF. The chain recombines TRBV19 with TRBJ2-2; D remains ambiguous. The CDR3 covers 16 residues. Deletions cut 3 bases from V and 1 base from J, with 12 bases between. The V gene's germline CDR1 is LNHDA and CDR2 SQIVND (reference sequence).